This passage covers 25 T cell receptor beta chains from one sample sequenced in a study of blood T cells in healthy people across ages. Next came a second PCR, run for about 7 to 12 cycles, which used a sample-barcoded 5' primer along with a J-beta primer mix. TCRdb analysed the 5' RACE reads with MiXCR anew, one entry per CDR3 protein. The table records around 1,600,000 distinct CDR3 sequences, approximately 42% of them present only once. Sample: blood. The receptors originated from a woman between 18 and 30 years old in good health.

This clonotype showed up just a few times. J is TRBJ2-3 and V is TRBV5-1; TRBD1 matches at 7 bases. J lost 3 bases, V lost 4 bases, and 8 bases had no gene match. From germline, CDR1 is SGHRS and CDR2 YFSETQ. The CDR3 is 15 amino acids. The DNA for the CDR3 is TGCGCCAGCAGCGGGAACAGGGGTCGGACAGATACGCAGTATTTT. This sequence encodes CASSGNRGRTDTQYF.

Only a few counts were recorded for this clonotype. V and J are TRBV7-2 and TRBJ1-4; TRBD1 matches 10 bases. V was pared by 4 bases and J by 8 bases, with 7 bases of the junction left unmatched. Germline CDR1 is SGHTA and CDR2 is FQGNSA. The length of the CDR3 is 15 residues. CDR3 in DNA: TGTGCCAGCAGCTCGCGGGACAGGGGAGTCGAAAAACTGTTTTTT. Encoded protein: CASSSRDRGVEKLFF.

The table lists this clonotype with a few counts. CDR3 region: CASSLTAGTSNEQFF. Written as DNA, the CDR3 is TGTGCCAGCAGCTTAACTGCGGGAACTTCTAATGAGCAGTTCTTC. The gene calls are TRBV7-3 and TRBJ2-1, with D possibly matching TRBD2 (6 bases). This CDR3 spans 15 amino acids. In germline, CDR1 is SGHTA, CDR2 FQGTGA. V was cut by 0 bases and J by 7 bases, with 13 bases left in between.

The chain joins TRBV29-1 to TRBJ2-1; 7 bases agree with TRBD2. The germline V gene has CDR1 SQVTM and CDR2 ANQGSEA. CDR3 size: 16 residues. J gave up 4 bases and V 2 bases, and 11 bases lay outside the gene matches. The CDR3 nucleotides read TGCAGCGTTGAACTGGGCGGGAGCCCAAGGTACAATGAGCAGTTCTTC. This encodes CSVELGGSPRYNEQFF.

The chain employs TRBV2 and TRBJ2-1; D possibly corresponds to TRBD1 (6 bases). Germline-derived CDR1 and CDR2 are SNHLY and FYNNEI. V was shortened by 6 bases and J by 9 bases, with 15 bases between the two germline ends. The CDR3 contains 13 residues. Written as DNA, the CDR3 is TGTGCCAGCAGCGAGGTCACAGGGAGTGAGCAGTTCTTC. Translating gives CASSEVTGSEQFF.

This clonotype has only a few counts. V is TRBV4-3 and J is TRBJ2-1, with D tentatively TRBD1 (6 bases). Trimming took 3 bases from V and 7 from J, leaving 16 bases between them. Germline values: CDR1 LGHNA, CDR2 YSLEER. The CDR3 has 15 amino acids. The CDR3 DNA is TGCGCCAGCAGCCACGTAGGACAGTTTGAAAATGAGCAGTTCTTC. Protein: CASSHVGQFENEQFF.

The chain has TRBV9 and TRBJ2-1; possibly TRBD2 for D (5 bases). Germline V CDR1 and CDR2: SGDLS, YYNGEE. The CDR3 contains 14 residues. The V gene lost 0 bases and the J gene lost 7 bases, with 11 bases spanning the gap. Here the CDR3 reads CASSVGGGVNEQFF. Here the CDR3 DNA reads TGTGCCAGCAGCGTAGGCGGAGGAGTGAATGAGCAGTTCTTC.

The chain links TRBV4-2 to TRBJ2-5; the D gene is possibly TRBD1 (5 bases). The end of the DNA is better explained by TRBJ2-7, so the J call may be wrong. Looked up from germline, CDR1 is LGHNA and CDR2 is YNFKEQ. This CDR3 contains 16 residues. CDR3: CASSQETTEDTYEQYF. CDR3 DNA: TGTGCCAGCAGCCAAGAGACGACAGAGGACACCTACGAGCAGTACTTC.

This clonotype occurred a few times. V usage is TRBV7-2 and J usage is TRBJ2-3; unclear D gene. This CDR3 contains 14 residues. V lost 5 bases and J lost 2, with 11 bases in between. Germline lookup yields CDR1 SGHTA and CDR2 FQGNSA. The CDR3 protein is CASSPLFYTDTQYF. CDR3 DNA sequence: TGTGCCAGCAGCCCTCTTTTCTACACAGATACGCAGTATTTT. Supplemented by reference TRBV7-2 and TRBJ2-3, the full variable domain reads GAGVSQSPSNKVTEKGKDVELRCDPISGHTALYWYRQSLGQGLEFLIYFQGNSAPDKSGLPSDRFSAERTGGSVSTLTIQRTQQEDSAVYLCASSPLFYTDTQYFGPGTRLTVL.

V and J are TRBV20-1 and TRBJ1-2, with D unresolved. V lost 5 bases and J 8 bases, leaving 24 bases between the germline ends. Germline V lookup: CDR1 DFQATT, CDR2 SNEGSKA (reference sequence). There are 15 residues in the CDR3. The CDR3 region is CSAHKSELGIYGYTF. The CDR3 DNA sequence: TGCAGTGCTCATAAATCTGAGCTGGGGATCTACGGCTACACCTTC.

Remarks on this clonotype: Being one base from a much bigger clone, this may be a read error. The gene calls are TRBV10-3 and TRBJ2-1; a possible D gene is TRBD1 (7 bases). Between the trimmed V and J ends, which lost 4 bases and 9 bases, there was a span of 13 bases. This CDR3 contains 13 residues. The germline V gene has CDR1 ENHRY and CDR2 SYGVKD. CDR3 DNA: TGTGCCATCAGTGGACAGGGAGGTACTGAGCAGTTCTTC. This gives the protein CAISGQGGTEQFF.

The genes are TRBV10-2 and TRBJ2-7; possibly TRBD1 or TRBD2 for D (6 bases each). CDR1 WSHSY and CDR2 SAAADI come from the germline V gene. V lost 7 bases, J lost 6 bases, and 19 bases lay in between. This CDR3 spans 14 amino acids. The CDR3, as DNA: TGCGCCAGCATGTGGGGGGCGCCTAAGGTCGAGCAGTACTTC. Residues: CASMWGAPKVEQYF.

This clonotype was counted only a few times. The V call is TRBV20-1, the J call TRBJ1-1, with 10 bases identical to TRBD1. The CDR3 length is 15 residues. Trimming took 0 bases from V and 11 from J; bases not matched to a gene: 12. Germline values: CDR1 DFQATT, CDR2 SNEGSKA (reference sequence). For the CDR3, the DNA is TGCAGTGCTAGAGATTGGGACAGGGGCCCGAAAGGGGCTTTCTTT. Residues: CSARDWDRGPKGAFF.

This clonotype was recorded a few times. The rearrangement links TRBV11-3 to TRBJ2-3; 9 nucleotides line up with TRBD2. Germline loops: CDR1 SGHNT, CDR2 YENEEA. V dropped 5 bases and J dropped 6; count of bases not matched to a gene: 18. The length of the CDR3 is 18 residues. CDR3 sequence reads: CASSKSLAGATGLDTQYF. The CDR3 DNA is TGTGCCAGCAGCAAATCATTAGCGGGAGCGACAGGGTTGGATACGCAGTATTTT.

DNA of the CDR3: TGTGCCAGCAGCACCCCGACAGGGATCTCTCCCCACTATGGCTACACCTTC. Its protein product is CASSTPTGISPHYGYTF. This chain joins TRBV21-1 and TRBJ1-2; the D call TRBD1 from the table was never checked on the DNA. TRBV21-1 is classified as a pseudogene. This CDR3 region has 17 residues.

The rearrangement links TRBV2 to TRBJ2-7; TRBD2 matches 7 bases. The CDR3 length is 15 residues. With 0 bases clipped from V and 2 bases from J, the junction kept 4 bases outside the gene matches. Germline V gene data show CDR1 as SNHLY and CDR2 as FYNNEI. The CDR3 sequence is CASSEARTSAYEQYF. CDR3 nucleotide sequence: TGTGCCAGCAGTGAAGCCCGTACTAGCGCCTACGAGCAGTACTTC.

About this clonotype itself: One junction end does not reproduce the germline sequence, and a read error may be involved. The CDR3 is CASSQDTGTYGCTF. In DNA form, the CDR3 reads TGCGCCAGCAGCCAAGATACAGGGACCTATGGCTGCACCTTC. The gene calls are TRBV4-1 and TRBJ1-2, with a weak D call TRBD1 (6 bases). The CDR3 extends over 14 amino acids. Germline assignment: CDR1 MGHRA and CDR2 YSYEKL.

The CDR3 DNA is TGTGCCAGCAGCCCAACGCGGGGGACTAGCGCGTACAATGAGCAGTTCTTC. This encodes CASSPTRGTSAYNEQFF. The gene calls are TRBV9 and TRBJ2-1; TRBD2 matches at 10 bases. V lost 4 bases and J lost 4; bases outside the gene matches: 11. The CDR3 totals 17 residues. Germline CDR1 is SGDLS and CDR2 is YYNGEE.

Worth noting for this clonotype: With a much larger clone just one base away, this may be a read error. The rearrangement links TRBV4-1 to TRBJ2-3; 14 bases match TRBD2. The J segment lost 10 bases and the V segment lost 0 bases, leaving 6 bases of the junction unmatched. The CDR3 extends over 16 amino acids. Per the germline V gene, CDR1 is MGHRA and CDR2 is YSYEKL. The CDR3: CASSQETSGGGRAQYF. DNA for the CDR3: TGCGCCAGCAGCCAAGAGACTAGCGGGGGGGGACGGGCGCAGTATTTT.

The chain carries TRBV12-3 or TRBV12-4 and TRBJ2-1; 9 bases map to TRBD2. The junction had 9 bases not matched to a gene; V was cut back by 7 bases and J by 5 bases. The CDR3 is made up of 15 amino acids. The CDR3 bases are TGTGCCAGCACTTCCACCGGGACTAGCCACAATGAGCAGTTCTTC. This sequence encodes CASTSTGTSHNEQFF.

This clonotype turned up a few times. This chain uses TRBV25-1 with TRBJ2-1; the D gene is possibly TRBD2 (5 bases). V shed 8 bases and J shed 8 bases, with 16 bases lying between them. CDR1 MGHDK and CDR2 SYGVNS come from the germline V gene. This CDR3 spans 13 amino acids. The CDR3 coding sequence is TGTGCCAGCTCCAAGGACGGGGTGGATGAGCAGTTCTTC. Translated, it gives CASSKDGVDEQFF. Filled out from reference TRBV25-1 and TRBJ2-1, the complete variable domain reads EADIYQTPRYLVIGTGKKITLECSQTMGHDKMYWYQQDPGMELHLIHYSYGVNSTEKGDLSSESTVSRIRTEHFPLTLESARPSHTSQYLCASSKDGVDEQFFGPGTRLTVL.

The J gene is TRBJ2-3, the V gene TRBV10-3; D gene uncertain. The V and J ends lost 0 bases and 0 bases respectively, with 13 bases between them. There are 17 residues in the CDR3. The germline CDR1 and CDR2 sequences are ENHRY and SYGVKD. The CDR3 DNA reads TGTGCCATCAGTGAGTCGAATTTTCCTAGAAGCACAGATACGCAGTATTTT. It is translated as CAISESNFPRSTDTQYF.

The chain couples TRBV4-3 to TRBJ1-1; 8 bases line up with TRBD1. Germline V CDR1 and CDR2: LGHNA, YSLEER. This CDR3 contains 15 residues. V lost 1 base to trimming and J lost 6 bases; unmatched junction nucleotides: 7. This CDR3 is CASSQGRAGGSEAFF. For the CDR3, the DNA is TGCGCCAGCAGCCAAGGTCGGGCAGGGGGCTCTGAAGCTTTCTTT.

The chain has TRBV29-1 and TRBJ1-1, with 7 bases aligning to TRBD1. The CDR3 consists of 13 residues. In germline, CDR1 is SQVTM, CDR2 ANQGSEA. With 8 bases clipped from V and 1 base from J, the junction kept 7 bases outside the gene matches. CDR3 sequence reads: CSSSGTENTEAFF. For the CDR3, the DNA is TGCAGCTCGTCCGGGACAGAGAACACTGAAGCTTTCTTT. Together with reference TRBV29-1 and TRBJ1-1, the CDR3 gives the full variable domain: SAVISQKPSRDICQRGTSLTIQCQVDSQVTMMFWYRQQPGQSLTLIATANQGSEATYESGFVIDKFPISRPNLTFSTLTVSNMSPEDSSIYLCSSSGTENTEAFFGQGTRLTVV.

This clonotype showed up just a few times. This chain joins TRBV29-1 and TRBJ1-2; D unresolved. This CDR3 contains 11 residues. Trimming cost V 1 base and J 7 bases, with 7 bases left between them. The germline V gene has CDR1 SQVTM and CDR2 ANQGSEA. This CDR3 reads CSVEVEGGYTF. In nucleotides, the CDR3 is TGCAGCGTTGAAGTTGAGGGTGGCTACACCTTC. The full variable domain, with the rest looked up from reference TRBV29-1 and TRBJ1-2, is SAVISQKPSRDICQRGTSLTIQCQVDSQVTMMFWYRQQPGQSLTLIATANQGSEATYESGFVIDKFPISRPNLTFSTLTVSNMSPEDSSIYLCSVEVEGGYTFGSGTRLTVV.